These 20 T cell receptor beta chains share one sample of origin, sequenced in a study of blood T cell repertoires in COVID-19. Assay used: immunoSEQ multiplex PCR; TCRdb lists only in-frame clones, some missing. The sample lists 150,000 to 200,000 clones, roughly nine tenths seen once, with over 15% in the top ten. The sample was peripheral blood. These TCRs come from a man in his 60s with active or convalescent COVID-19.

This chain connects TRBV7-9 to TRBJ1-2; D call uncertain. Trimming took off 1 base at V and 5 bases at J, with 5 bases between the two ends. The CDR3 sequence is 12 residues long. In germline, CDR1 is SEHNR, CDR2 FQNEAQ (reference sequence). The CDR3 coding sequence is TGTGCCAGCAGCTTAGTCCTATATGGCTACACCTTC. This sequence encodes CASSLVLYGYTF.

V and J are TRBV3-1 (or the pseudogene TRBV3-2) and TRBJ1-6; perhaps TRBD1 as D (6 bases). The CDR3 is 15 amino acids. Germline loops: CDR1 LGHDT, CDR2 YNNKEL (reference sequence). Trimming shortened V by 4 bases and J by 7 bases, and 14 bases separated the two germline ends. The CDR3, as DNA: TGTGCCAGCAGCCTCGACAGAGGGGGAAATTCACCCCTCCACTTT. It specifies CASSLDRGGNSPLHF.

In its sample, this clone was seen once. This chain connects TRBV18 to TRBJ1-5, with a tentative D call TRBD1 (6 bases). V dropped 5 bases and J dropped 5 bases, with 10 bases sitting between them. The CDR3 loop spans 13 amino acids. Germline CDR1 is KGHSH and CDR2 is LQKENI. The CDR3 nucleotides read TGTGCCAGCTCAGGGGAGGGGGATCAGCCCCAGCATTTT. Translated: CASSGEGDQPQHF.

CDR3: CASSMRTAGNTIYF. The CDR3 DNA is TGTGCCAGTAGTATGAGGACAGCTGGAAACACCATATATTTT. The rearrangement joins TRBV19 to TRBJ1-3; possibly TRBD1 for D (6 bases). Germline CDR1 is LNHDA and CDR2 is SQIVND (reference sequence). This CDR3 comprises 14 residues. Trimming removed 3 bases at V and 2 bases at J, with 8 bases between.

The genes are TRBV6-6 and TRBJ1-5, with 8 bases matching TRBD1. V dropped 2 bases and J dropped 5; count of bases not matched to a gene: 8. The CDR3 is 16 amino acids. Germline-derived CDR1 and CDR2 are MNHNY and SVGAGI (reference sequence). CDR3 amino acids: CASSYPPGGRDQPQHF. The CDR3 DNA is TGTGCCAGCAGTTACCCACCAGGGGGCCGGGATCAGCCCCAGCATTTT.

This clone was counted once. The chain recombines TRBV2 with TRBJ1-4; 8 bases fit TRBD1. This CDR3 region has 18 residues. Germline CDR1 reads SNHLY; CDR2 reads FYNNEI. V dropped 1 base and J dropped 7; count of bases not matched to a gene: 14. This chain's CDR3 is CASSEVYVGDRWREKLFF. CDR3 nucleotide sequence: TGTGCCAGCAGTGAAGTATACGTGGGGGACAGGTGGCGTGAAAAACTGTTTTTT.

V usage is TRBV5-1 and J usage is TRBJ2-5; the match to TRBD2 covers 7 bases. This CDR3 comprises 14 residues. Looked up from germline, CDR1 is SGHRS and CDR2 is YFSETQ. J lost 5 bases, V lost 3 bases, and 7 bases had no gene match. The CDR3 coding sequence is TGCGCCAGCAGCTCCTCGGGGGGTAGGGAGACCCAGTACTTC. This codes for CASSSSGGRETQYF.

V is TRBV7-6 and J is TRBJ1-6, with 9 bases lining up with TRBD1. This CDR3 spans 16 amino acids. V shed 5 bases and J 6 bases; nucleotides not matched to a gene: 8. The germline V gene has CDR1 SGHVS and CDR2 FNYEAQ. The CDR3, as DNA: TGTGCCAGCAGCCTTAATGGACAGGGGTCTAATTCACCCCTCCACTTT. Residues: CASSLNGQGSNSPLHF.

The chain carries TRBV19 and TRBJ1-4; no clear D gene. Germline loops: CDR1 LNHDA, CDR2 SQIVND (reference sequence). The CDR3 totals 15 residues. Trimming removed 5 bases at V and 4 bases at J, with 14 bases between. CDR3 sequence reads: CASSQGSGFNEKLFF. CDR3 nucleotides: TGTGCCAGTAGTCAAGGATCAGGTTTTAATGAAAAACTGTTTTTT.

In this sample, this clone turned up a few times. This same CDR3 is encoded by further DNA sequences in the sample. The chain uses TRBV11-2 and TRBJ2-1, with unresolved D. CDR1 and CDR2 from the germline V gene are SGHAT and FQNNGV. The V end lost 1 base, the J end lost 2 bases, and 6 bases lay between the germline ends. There are 14 residues in the CDR3. The CDR3 DNA follows: TGTGCCAGCAGCTTAGGTCTCCCCTACAATGAGCAGTTCTTC. Encoded protein: CASSLGLPYNEQFF.

The rearrangement links TRBV15 to TRBJ2-7; 8 bases align to TRBD2. Germline V gives CDR1 LNHNV, CDR2 YYDKDF (reference sequence). This CDR3 has 16 residues. V gave up 1 base and J gave up 0 bases; unmatched junction bases: 5. CDR3 coding DNA: TGTGCCACCAGCAGAGGTATAGCGGGGAGCTCCTACGAGCAGTACTTC. It codes for CATSRGIAGSSYEQYF.

The chain joins TRBV6-5 to TRBJ1-2; D uncertain. Trimming left V 2 bases short and J 7 bases short, with 14 bases between. Germline CDR1 reads MNHEY; CDR2 reads SVGAGI. This CDR3 comprises 14 residues. The CDR3 DNA follows: TGTGCCAGCAGTTACGGGAGAGATAGGAGTGGCTACACCTTC. Translated: CASSYGRDRSGYTF.

This chain connects TRBV12-3 or TRBV12-4 to TRBJ2-2; a possible D gene is TRBD1 (6 bases). V dropped 7 bases and J dropped 2 bases, with 8 bases sitting between them. This CDR3 has 13 amino acids. The CDR3 is CASNRDNTGELFF. Written as DNA, the CDR3 is TGTGCCAGCAACAGGGACAACACCGGGGAGCTGTTTTTT.

The chain combines TRBV11-2 with TRBJ1-1; 9 bases map to TRBD1. This CDR3 region has 19 residues. Germline-derived CDR1 and CDR2 are SGHAT and FQNNGV. With 1 base clipped from V and 0 bases from J, the junction kept 12 bases outside the gene matches. CDR3 residues: CASSLVPGTGLLMNTEAFF. CDR3 bases: TGTGCCAGCAGCTTAGTTCCGGGGACAGGGTTACTCATGAACACTGAAGCTTTCTTT.

The J gene is TRBJ1-4, the V gene TRBV5-6; TRBD1 matches at 10 bases. The J segment lost 8 bases and the V segment lost 2 bases, leaving 9 bases of the junction unmatched. The CDR3 length is 16 residues. Germline lookup yields CDR1 SGHDT and CDR2 YYEEEE. The CDR3: CASSFRQGAPFEKLFF. The CDR3 nucleotides are TGTGCCAGCAGCTTCCGACAGGGGGCTCCCTTCGAAAAACTGTTTTTT.

The genes are TRBV6-5 and TRBJ1-1, with no clear D. Deletions cut 5 bases from V and 6 bases from J, with 10 bases between. The CDR3 consists of 12 residues. CDR1 and CDR2 from the germline V gene are MNHEY and SVGAGI. The DNA for the CDR3 is TGTGCCAGCAGTCGGGGAACTTCTGAAGCTTTCTTT. This translates into CASSRGTSEAFF.

The chain joins TRBV5-1 to TRBJ2-7; D may be TRBD2 (5 bases). Germline V lookup: CDR1 SGHRS, CDR2 YFSETQ. The germline V and J ends were trimmed by 0 bases and 3 bases, with 13 bases remaining between them. The CDR3 consists of 15 residues. This CDR3 reads CASSLAGSNFYEQYF. DNA of the CDR3: TGCGCCAGCAGCTTGGCGGGGTCCAACTTCTACGAGCAGTACTTC.

The genes are TRBV3-1 (or the pseudogene TRBV3-2) and TRBJ2-7; maybe TRBD1 (6 bases). The CDR3 loop spans 15 amino acids. Trimming cost V 2 bases and J 3 bases, with 14 bases left between them. Germline V gene lookup returns CDR1 LGHDT and CDR2 YNNKEL (reference sequence). This chain's CDR3 is CASSQLRQAHYEQYF. The DNA for the CDR3 is TGTGCCAGCAGCCAACTCCGACAGGCCCACTACGAGCAGTACTTC.

This clone was counted once. V gene TRBV28 combines with J gene TRBJ1-2, with D maybe TRBD1 (5 bases). From germline, CDR1 is MDHEN and CDR2 SYDVKM. The CDR3 consists of 12 residues. V was trimmed by 7 bases and J by 4 bases, leaving 10 bases between them. The CDR3 DNA is TGTGCCAGCATCGATCAGGGCTATGGCTACACCTTC. It yields the protein CASIDQGYGYTF.

This clone showed up just once. Germline and junction disagree at one end, which may indicate a read error. The gene calls are TRBV12-3 or TRBV12-4 and TRBJ2-3; 8 bases are a match to TRBD2. The CDR3 totals 12 residues. CDR3 protein: CASNSAAGGASF. The CDR3 region has the DNA TGTGCCAGCAACTCTGCTGCCGGGGGGGCCAGTTTC.